This record concerns one TCR beta chain sequence. The CDR3 runs to 14 residues. The V and J ends lost 5 bases and 8 bases respectively, with 15 bases between them. Per germline, CDR1 MGHDK and CDR2 SYGVNS. Sequenced by immunoSEQ multiplex PCR; TCRdb stores in-frame clones only, minus some. Of 150,000 to 200,000 clones detected, 87% appear once; the ten largest clones hold roughly 3.7%. These data originate in a study of blood T cell repertoires in COVID-19. Study-wide background: Sample material is recorded as cDNA or gDNA derived from T cells, B-cell-depleted T cells, or PBMCs.

V gene TRBV25-1 combines with J gene TRBJ1-4, with D tentatively TRBD1 (5 bases). The receptor comes from a man younger than 35 with active or convalescent COVID-19. Sequenced input: peripheral blood. The CDR3 loop is CASSRRGVNEKLFF. The CDR3 coding sequence is TGTGCCAGCAGTAGGCGGGGGGTGAACGAAAAACTGTTTTTT.